This T cell receptor (beta chain) emerged from a study of cytomegalovirus exposure and HLA in healthy donors. The CDR3 is made up of 12 amino acids. Germline V gene data show CDR1 as SGHVS and CDR2 as FQNEAQ. Turning to this clone: A read error may account for a junction end that differs from germline.

PCR employed 60 Vbeta and 13 Jbeta primers. Produced via immunoSEQ multiplex PCR; TCRdb's table is partial and in-frame only. Among approximately 88,000 clones listed, around four fifths were seen once. The rearrangement joins TRBV7-8 to TRBJ2-7, with D uncertain. This clonotype was obtained from a man aged 50-59 years in good health and CMV-seropositive. Material: PBMCs. CDR3 in DNA: TGTGTCAGCAGCAAAACAGAAAGCGAGCAGTACTTC. Its protein product is CVSSKTESEQYF.